The entry below gives a single TCR beta chain sequence along with its context. Between the trimmed V and J ends, which lost 8 bases and 4 bases, there was a span of 15 bases. The CDR3 has 14 amino acids. Germline V gene lookup returns CDR1 MNHNS and CDR2 SASEGT. Repertoires were generated with immunoSEQ multiplex PCR, while TCRdb's copy carries only in-frame clones and drops some. Of about 83,000 clones detected, around 90% appear once; the ten largest clones hold around 0.42%. This record comes from a study of technical replicates of blood from several donors. The receptor was isolated from a human donor in good health. The V and J genes are TRBV6-1 and TRBJ2-1, with D perhaps matching TRBD1 (6 bases). The source material was T cells isolated from PBMCs. CDR3: CASHPRTAYNEQFF. CDR3 sequence (DNA): TGTGCCAGCCACCCCCGGACAGCATACAATGAGCAGTTCTTC.